This TCR beta chain was observed in a study of response to subunit inactivated influenza vaccine. Germline V gene sequence: CDR1 MNHEY, CDR2 SVGEGT. With 4 bases removed from V and 4 bases from J, the gap between germline ends came to 14 bases. The CDR3 consists of 15 residues. TCRdb itself ran the RT-PCR reads through MiXCR, one entry per CDR3 protein. The sample shows hundreds of thousands of distinct CDR3 sequences, approximately 10% of them seen only once. This receptor was obtained from a man between 45 and 60 years old who received an inactivated influenza vaccine. This chain connects TRBV6-2 or TRBV6-3 to TRBJ1-5, with a tentative D call TRBD1 (6 bases). The sample here was PBMCs from blood, taken on the day of vaccination. The CDR3 DNA sequence: TGTGCCAGCAGTTTTGGAGGGGGAAGGAATCAGCCCCAGCATTTT. The encoded protein is CASSFGGGRNQPQHF.